Below are 20 T cell receptor beta chains sequenced from a single sample in a study of T cell clonality in common variable immunodeficiency. Study-level findings and limits: Reportedly, TCR beta sequences from common variable immunodeficiency showed fewer deletions and N-nucleotide insertions.

The antigens of these receptors remain unknown. The assay was immunoSEQ multiplex PCR, and TCRdb's table has in-frame clones only and misses some. This sample contains about a hundred clones. Sequencing input: peripheral blood mononuclear cells. The receptors originated from a human donor with common variable immunodeficiency.

A remark on this clone: The read halts 3 residues ahead of the CDR3 end, with the missing end drawn from the germline J gene. The chain combines TRBV2 with TRBJ1-4; 7 bases line up with TRBD1. In germline, CDR1 is SNHLY, CDR2 FYNNEI. Germline trimming cut 4 bases from V and 5 bases from J; bases unmatched to any gene: 4. The CDR3 runs 14 residues. The CDR3 loop is CASSAQGRNEKLFF. The DNA read from the CDR3 is TGTGCCAGCAGTGCACAGGGGAGGAATGAAAAA.

In its sample, this clone was seen a few times. The read ends 3 residues shy of where the CDR3 ends; the end is completed using the germline J gene. V and J are TRBV7-8 and TRBJ1-3, with 7 bases matching TRBD1. This CDR3 region has 14 residues. With V trimmed by 3 bases and J by 4 bases, 3 bases remained unmatched. From germline, CDR1 is SGHVS and CDR2 FQNEAQ. CDR3 loop: CASSLRGHGNTIYF. The part of the CDR3 DNA that was read is TGTGCCAGCAGCTTGAGGGGGCACGGAAACACC.

About this clone itself: The read ends 3 residues before the CDR3 terminus; that terminus is restored from the germline J gene. The chain is built from TRBV18 and TRBJ1-4; 7 positions match TRBD1. This CDR3 comprises 15 residues. Per the germline V gene, CDR1 is KGHSH and CDR2 is LQKENI. V lost 4 bases, J lost 7 bases, and 9 bases stayed unmatched. Partial CDR3 DNA: TGTGCCAGCTCACAAGGGACAGACCTATCTGAAAAA. Its translation: CASSQGTDLSEK. The full CDR3 protein is CASSQGTDLSEKLFF. The complete variable domain, with remaining parts taken from reference TRBV18 and TRBJ1-4, reads NAGVMQNPRHLVRRRGQEARLRCSPMKGHSHVYWYRQLPEEGLKFMVYLQKENIIDESGMPKERFSAEFPKEGPSILRIQQVVRGDSAAYFCASSQGTDLSEKLFFGSGTQLSVL.

Points on this clone: The observed sequence ends 3 residues before the CDR3 terminus, with the missing tail filled in from the germline J gene. V is TRBV7-9 and J is TRBJ2-5; TRBD2 is a possible D gene (5 bases). The germline V gene has CDR1 SEHNR and CDR2 FQNEAQ (reference sequence). Trimming removed 1 base at V and 3 bases at J, with 12 bases between. This CDR3 is built from 15 residues. CDR3 DNA (partial): TGTGCCAGCAGCTTAGTTGGTAGCGTGGAAGAGACC. Translating gives CASSLVGSVEET. The complete CDR3 protein is CASSLVGSVEETQYF. The whole variable domain, remainder taken from reference TRBV7-9 and TRBJ2-5, is DTGVSQNPRHKITKRGQNVTFRCDPISEHNRLYWYRQTLGQGPEFLTYFQNEAQLEKSRLLSDRFSAERPKGSFSTLEIQRTEQGDSAMYLCASSLVGSVEETQYFGPGTRLLVL.

The CDR3 bases that were read are TGTGCCAGCAGCTTACCCCTAGCGAACCAAGAGACC. Translated, it gives CASSLPLANQET. The full CDR3 sequence reads CASSLPLANQETQYF. The chain links TRBV7-9 to TRBJ2-5, with D possibly matching TRBD2 (6 bases). The CDR3 end is not reached by the read, which stops 3 residues before it; the germline J gene fills it in. The length of the CDR3 is 15 residues. V lost 2 bases and J lost 0, with 10 bases in between. The germline V gene has CDR1 SEHNR and CDR2 FQNEAQ (reference sequence).

About this clone itself: Read coverage stops 3 residues before the CDR3 terminus; the germline J gene supplies the remainder. V is TRBV7-9 and J is TRBJ1-1; no firm D call. CDR3 length equals 14 residues. The V gene's germline CDR1 is SEHNR and CDR2 FQNEAQ (reference sequence). Trimming took off 4 bases at V and 3 bases at J, with 12 bases between the two ends. CDR3 DNA (partial): TGTGCCAGCAGCTCCCCGTCGCGTCACACTGAA. Translating it yields CASSSPSRHTE. The complete CDR3 sequence is CASSSPSRHTEAFF.

This clone was observed a handful of times. The CDR3 protein is CASSLSTGEADTQYF. CDR3 DNA, as far as it was read: TGTGCCAGCAGCTTGTCGACAGGGGAAGCAGATACG. The chain links TRBV7-9 to TRBJ2-3, with 8 bases lining up with TRBD1. Coverage ceases 3 residues before the CDR3 finishes, and the germline J gene fills in the end. Germline V gene data show CDR1 as SEHNR and CDR2 as FQNEAQ (reference sequence). The CDR3 spans 15 residues. With V trimmed by 3 bases and J by 4 bases, 6 bases remained unmatched.

This clone was seen a handful of times. The observed sequence ends 3 residues before the CDR3 terminus, with the missing tail filled in from the germline J gene. The rearrangement links TRBV7-2 to TRBJ1-1; D is perhaps TRBD1 (5 bases). The CDR3 loop spans 15 amino acids. V gave up 6 bases and J gave up 1 base, with 15 bases separating them. Germline CDR1 and CDR2: SGHTA and FQGNSA. The part of the CDR3 DNA that was read is TGTGCCAGCAGTAGGCAGGGAAGTGGGAACACTGAA. It translates to CASSRQGSGNTE. The complete CDR3 reads CASSRQGSGNTEAFF.

By share, this clone counts as hyperexpanded (1% or more). Sequencing ends 3 residues short of the CDR3 end; the germline J gene provides the rest. The sample has other DNA sequences that encode this CDR3 too. This sequence joins TRBV2 and TRBJ2-1; D is undetermined. Germline V gene sequence: CDR1 SNHLY, CDR2 FYNNEI. CDR3 size: 12 residues. Deletions cut 7 bases from V and 1 base from J, with 5 bases between. The part of the CDR3 DNA that was read is TGTGCCAGCACTCGGTCCTACAATGAG. This sequence encodes CASTRSYNE. The whole CDR3 sequence is CASTRSYNEQFF.

This clone was seen only a few times. The read falls 3 residues short of the CDR3 end, and the missing part is taken from the germline J gene. The V gene is TRBV19, the J gene TRBJ1-4, with 7 nucleotides matching TRBD1. The CDR3 extends over 14 amino acids. The junction had 4 bases not matched to a gene; V was cut back by 3 bases and J by 6 bases. The V gene's germline CDR1 is LNHDA and CDR2 SQIVND (reference sequence). The sequenced part of the CDR3 DNA is TGTGCCAGTAGTATGAGCAGGGGGTATGAAAAA. It translates to CASSMSRGYEK. The whole CDR3 sequence is CASSMSRGYEKLFF.

This clone was seen a few times. From the germline J gene comes the end of the CDR3, since the read stops 3 residues before it. The V call is TRBV30, the J call TRBJ1-6; TRBD1 matches 8 bases. The CDR3 covers 11 residues. Germline V gene lookup returns CDR1 GTSNPN and CDR2 SVGIG (reference sequence). The CDR3 bases that were read are TGTGCCTGGGGGACAGGCGGCCCC. Amino acid sequence: CAWGTGGP. The CDR3, in full, reads CAWGTGGPLHF.

CDR3 amino acids: CASSFISDGYTF. The part of the CDR3 DNA that was read is TGTGCCAGCAGCTTTATTAGCGATGGC. The rearrangement uses TRBV7-9 and TRBJ1-2; D call uncertain. The read gets to within 3 residues of the CDR3 end, and the germline J gene fills in the rest. The germline V gene has CDR1 SEHNR and CDR2 FQNEAQ (reference sequence). CDR3 length equals 12 residues. The ends were cut back, 3 bases at V and 6 bases at J, with 8 bases in the middle.

Turning to this clone: The CDR3 extends 3 residues past the end of the read, so its final part is completed from the germline J gene. The chain joins TRBV2 to TRBJ1-6, with D unresolved. Germline V lookup: CDR1 SNHLY, CDR2 FYNNEI. V lost 7 bases, J lost 5 bases, and 15 bases lay in between. The CDR3 covers 15 residues. CDR3 DNA (partial): TGTGCCAGCAAGTTACGAACAGAGAATAATTCACCC. It codes for CASKLRTENNSP. The full CDR3 protein is CASKLRTENNSPLHF.

On this clone: The CDR3 end lies 3 residues beyond the end of the read and is filled in from the germline J gene. V usage is TRBV30 and J usage is TRBJ1-1; tentative D call: TRBD1 (5 bases). This CDR3 has 16 residues. Germline assignment: CDR1 GTSNPN and CDR2 SVGIG (reference sequence). V was pared by 4 bases and J by 4 bases, with 22 bases between. The CDR3 sequence: CAWTPRGENGVTEAFF. The CDR3 DNA, read in part, is TGTGCCTGGACCCCGAGAGGGGAAAATGGGGTCACTGAA.

With regard to this clone: With the read ending 3 residues before the CDR3 end, the germline J gene is used to fill in that end. V usage is TRBV30 and J usage is TRBJ2-2; TRBD1 might be the D (5 bases). The CDR3 contains 15 residues. V was clipped by 0 bases and J by 1 base, with 9 bases between them. From germline, CDR1 is GTSNPN and CDR2 SVGIG (reference sequence). The chain's CDR3 is CAWSVLGQNTGELFF. Partial CDR3 DNA: TGTGCCTGGAGTGTGTTAGGACAGAACACCGGGGAG. Based on the CDR3 plus reference TRBV30 and TRBJ2-2, the full variable domain is SQTIHQWPATLVQPVGSPLSLECTVEGTSNPNLYWYRQAAGRGLQLLFYSVGIGQISSEVPQNLSASRPQDRQFILSSKKLLLSDSGFYLCAWSVLGQNTGELFFGEGSRLTVL.

This clone is classed as hyperexpanded (1% or more). Sequencing ends 3 residues short of the CDR3 end; the germline J gene provides the rest. The chain joins TRBV20-1 to TRBJ2-1, with D possibly being TRBD1 (5 bases). Germline CDR1 and CDR2: DFQATT and SNEGSKA (reference sequence). Trimming took 4 bases from V and 6 from J, leaving 16 bases between them. The CDR3 runs 14 residues. CDR3 DNA, as far as it was read: TGCAGTGCTATGGGCAGGGTTGCCGTCAATGAG. Translated, it gives CSAMGRVAVNE. The full CDR3 sequence reads CSAMGRVAVNEQFF.

This clone turned up a few times. The read stops 3 residues short of the end of the CDR3; the missing end is completed from the germline J gene. J is TRBJ1-2 and V is TRBV19, with a tentative D call TRBD1 (5 bases). CDR3 length: 13 residues. Germline CDR1 and CDR2: LNHDA and SQIVND (reference sequence). V was clipped by 4 bases and J by 7 bases, with 13 bases between them. CDR3 sequence reads: CASSTVGGGGYTF. The CDR3 bases that were read are TGTGCCAGTAGTACCGTCGGGGGGGGTGGC. Using reference TRBV19 and TRBJ1-2 for the parts outside the CDR3, the full variable domain is DGGITQSPKYLFRKEGQNVTLSCEQNLNHDAMYWYRQDPGQGLRLIYYSQIVNDFQKGDIAEGYSVSREKKESFPLTVTSAQKNPTAFYLCASSTVGGGGYTFGSGTRLTVV.

The CDR3 here is CASSTADRKGREQYF. The sequenced part of the CDR3 DNA is TGTGCCAGCTCAACGGCCGACAGGAAGGGTCGCGAG. The rearrangement uses TRBV18 and TRBJ2-7; possible D gene TRBD1, 6 bases. The CDR3 end falls 3 residues outside the read, so it is completed with the germline J gene. V shed 5 bases and J shed 6 bases, with 20 bases lying between them. Germline CDR1 KGHSH, CDR2 LQKENI. The CDR3 spans 15 residues.

This clone was detected only a few times. The read is 3 residues too short to cover the CDR3 end, so that end is filled in from the germline J gene. Other DNA sequences within the sample encode an identical CDR3. V usage is TRBV6-2 or TRBV6-3 and J usage is TRBJ2-5, with TRBD1 identical over 8 bases. J lost 3 bases, V lost 6 bases, and 9 bases had no gene match. Germline loops: CDR1 MNHEY, CDR2 SVGEGT. The CDR3 has 15 amino acids. The CDR3 loop is CASRGGGQGKETQYF. The covered CDR3 bases are TGTGCCAGCAGGGGGGGCGGACAGGGTAAAGAGACC.

With respect to this clone: The read finishes 3 residues shy of the CDR3 end, and the germline J gene is used to complete it. This chain uses TRBV19 with TRBJ2-7; D is perhaps TRBD1 (7 bases). Trimming left V 6 bases short and J 3 bases short, with 18 bases between. CDR3 length: 15 residues. Germline assignment: CDR1 LNHDA and CDR2 SQIVND (reference sequence). Partial CDR3 DNA: TGTGCCAGTAGCCCCCGGCAGGGGGGTCGCTACGAG. This codes for CASSPRQGGRYE. The whole CDR3 region reads CASSPRQGGRYEQYF.